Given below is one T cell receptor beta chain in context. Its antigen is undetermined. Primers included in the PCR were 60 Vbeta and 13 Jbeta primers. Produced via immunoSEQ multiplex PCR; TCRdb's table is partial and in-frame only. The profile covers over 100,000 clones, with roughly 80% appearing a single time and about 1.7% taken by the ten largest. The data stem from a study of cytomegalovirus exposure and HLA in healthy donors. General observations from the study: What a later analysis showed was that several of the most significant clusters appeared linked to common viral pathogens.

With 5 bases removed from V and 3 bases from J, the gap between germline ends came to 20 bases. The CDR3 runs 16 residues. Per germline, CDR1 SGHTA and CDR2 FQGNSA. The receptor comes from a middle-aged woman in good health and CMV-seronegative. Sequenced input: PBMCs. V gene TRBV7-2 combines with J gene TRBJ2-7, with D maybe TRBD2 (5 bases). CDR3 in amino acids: CASSPSRGTLDYEQYF. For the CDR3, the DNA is TGTGCCAGCAGCCCTTCACGGGGTACTTTAGACTACGAGCAGTACTTC.